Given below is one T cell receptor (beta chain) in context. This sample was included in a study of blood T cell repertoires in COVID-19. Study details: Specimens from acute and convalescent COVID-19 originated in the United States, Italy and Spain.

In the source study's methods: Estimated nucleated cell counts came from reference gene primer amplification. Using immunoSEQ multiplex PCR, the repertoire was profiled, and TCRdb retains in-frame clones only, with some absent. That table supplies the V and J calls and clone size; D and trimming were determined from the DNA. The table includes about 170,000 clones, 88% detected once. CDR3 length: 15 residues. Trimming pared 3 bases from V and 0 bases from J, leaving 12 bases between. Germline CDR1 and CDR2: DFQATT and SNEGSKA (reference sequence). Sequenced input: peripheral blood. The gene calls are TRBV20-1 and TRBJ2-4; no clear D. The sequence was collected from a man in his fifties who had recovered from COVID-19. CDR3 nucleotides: TGCAGTGCTAGTCAGGTGATTCTAGCCAAAAACATTCAGTACTTC. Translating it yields CSASQVILAKNIQYF.